A single sample is the source of the 31 T cell receptor beta chains below, sequenced in a study of shared clonotypes between healthy human individuals (dated by TCRdb to the early 2020s). The library was prepared using the immunoSEQ multiplex PCR assay. The table comes from immuneACCESS by way of TCRdb, which keeps in-frame sequences with V and J called. Part of the clones is missing from these tables; in studies checked, under half for an unresolved V gene and the rest for unknown reasons. The sample table contains about 2.4 million clones; only one count was recorded for 93% of them. The ten largest make up approximately 0.35% of the sample. Source material: naive CD4+ T cells from PBMCs. The sample's cell subset or site label, decoded: CD45RA+ positively selected. The receptors were gathered from a young man in good health. Some clones in this sample may be carry-over from other donors' samples.

In DNA form, the CDR3 reads TGTGCTAGTGGCAGGGACAGAACCCAGACCCAGTACTTC. Translated: CASGRDRTQTQYF. V is TRBV12-5 and J is TRBJ2-5, with 7 bases that match TRBD1. V dropped 6 bases and J dropped 6; count of bases not matched to a gene: 7. This CDR3 region has 13 residues. Germline V gene sequence: CDR1 LGHNT, CDR2 FRNRAP.

The V and J genes are TRBV9 and TRBJ2-1; no clear D. V shed 4 bases and J shed 5 bases, with 13 bases lying between them. Germline CDR1 and CDR2: SGDLS and YYNGEE. This CDR3 contains 14 residues. CDR3 in amino acids: CASSSRLENNEQFF. CDR3 DNA: TGTGCCAGCAGCTCCCGGTTGGAGAACAATGAGCAGTTCTTC. The full variable domain, its missing parts supplied by reference TRBV9 and TRBJ2-1, is DSGVTQTPKHLITATGQRVTLRCSPRSGDLSVYWYQQSLDQGLQFLIQYYNGEERAKGNILERFSAQQFPDLHSELNLSSLELGDSALYFCASSSRLENNEQFFGPGTRLTVL.

The chain recombines TRBV29-1 with TRBJ2-1; TRBD2 might be the D (6 bases). Germline CDR1 SQVTM, CDR2 ANQGSEA. CDR3 length: 14 residues. The ends were cut back, 8 bases at V and 0 bases at J, with 14 bases in the middle. The DNA for the CDR3 is TGCAGCCTTCCCTGGGACTTCTCCTACAATGAGCAGTTCTTC. Translation: CSLPWDFSYNEQFF.

The J gene is TRBJ2-7, the V gene TRBV4-2; D gene unclear. The CDR3 totals 16 residues. The germline gives CDR1 LGHNA, CDR2 YNFKEQ. V gave up 1 base and J gave up 2 bases, with 15 bases separating them. The CDR3 DNA follows: TGTGCCAGCAGCCAAGTCGGCCCCATGACCCCCTACGAGCAGTACTTC. Protein: CASSQVGPMTPYEQYF.

The V call is TRBV5-1, the J call TRBJ1-2, with a possible D match to TRBD1 (6 bases). CDR3 length: 17 residues. Germline CDR1 and CDR2: SGHRS and YFSETQ. V lost 2 bases, J lost 4 bases, and 21 bases lay in between. CDR3 protein: CASSLGGIQDPRYGYTF. The CDR3, as DNA: TGCGCCAGCAGCTTAGGGGGGATACAGGACCCTCGCTATGGCTACACCTTC.

The gene calls are TRBV29-1 and TRBJ2-1; 10 nucleotides line up with TRBD2. The CDR3 consists of 13 residues. The V gene end was trimmed by 8 bases and the J gene end by 2 bases; junction bases not matched to a gene: 3. Germline CDR1 SQVTM, CDR2 ANQGSEA. The CDR3, as DNA: TGCAGCCTGAGCGGGAGGGCCTACAATGAGCAGTTCTTC. Translated, it gives CSLSGRAYNEQFF.

The chain recombines TRBV19 with TRBJ2-7; D gene unclear. Germline V lookup: CDR1 LNHDA, CDR2 SQIVND (reference sequence). The CDR3 extends over 13 amino acids. Trimming took off 5 bases at V and 2 bases at J, with 10 bases between the two ends. This CDR3 reads CASSPDTAYEQYF. The CDR3 nucleotides read TGTGCCAGTAGTCCCGACACAGCCTACGAGCAGTACTTC.

CDR3 amino acids: CASRGQDNGEKLFF. Here the CDR3 DNA reads TGTGCCAGCAGGGGACAGGATAACGGTGAAAAACTGTTTTTT. The V gene is TRBV7-9, the J gene TRBJ1-4; 8 positions agree with TRBD1. The CDR3 covers 14 residues. CDR1 is SEHNR and CDR2 is FQNEAQ in the germline V gene (reference sequence). Unmatched junction bases numbered 7, after V lost 6 bases and J lost 7 bases.

The genes are TRBV5-1 and TRBJ1-3; TRBD1 aligns across 8 bases. This CDR3 has 19 residues. Germline values: CDR1 SGHRS, CDR2 YFSETQ. V was pared by 5 bases and J by 2 bases, with 18 bases of the junction left unmatched. The CDR3 is CASSFSFNRGTYPGNTIYF. CDR3 coding DNA: TGCGCCAGCAGTTTTTCCTTTAACAGGGGGACTTACCCTGGAAACACCATATATTTT.

The rearrangement links TRBV6-6 to TRBJ1-2; 7 bases fit TRBD1. From germline, CDR1 is MNHNY and CDR2 SVGAGI (reference sequence). This CDR3 contains 14 residues. The V and J ends lost 6 bases and 8 bases, in that order; junction bases with no gene match: 12. The CDR3 loop reads CASSRAQGGDGYTF. CDR3 DNA sequence: TGTGCCAGCAGCCGCGCCCAGGGGGGAGACGGCTACACCTTC.

The V call is TRBV28, the J call TRBJ1-1, with D hard to call. Trimming stripped 5 bases from V and 11 bases from J, with 18 bases between. The V gene's germline CDR1 is MDHEN and CDR2 SYDVKM. The CDR3 has 13 amino acids. CDR3 coding DNA: TGTGCCAGCAGTCCCCACCTTCCGGTGGTGGCTTTCTTT. Translating it yields CASSPHLPVVAFF.

This chain joins TRBV6-5 and TRBJ2-1, with D perhaps TRBD2 (6 bases). Trimming shortened V by 0 bases and J by 9 bases, and 18 bases separated the two germline ends. The CDR3 has 16 residues. Germline CDR1 is MNHEY and CDR2 is SVGAGI. The DNA of the CDR3 is TGTGCCAGCAGTTACTCGATTGTCGGGAGCCAAGGTGAGCAGTTCTTC. This codes for CASSYSIVGSQGEQFF.

J is TRBJ2-6 and V is TRBV2; D uncertain. The V gene lost 5 bases and the J gene lost 0 bases, with 14 bases spanning the gap. The CDR3 length is 17 residues. Germline V gene lookup returns CDR1 SNHLY and CDR2 FYNNEI. CDR3 DNA: TGTGCCAGCAGTTGGGGTAACAGCGCCTCTGGGGCCAACGTCCTGACTTTC. It translates to CASSWGNSASGANVLTF.

This sequence joins TRBV5-1 and TRBJ1-4; TRBD1 matches 7 bases. This CDR3 comprises 13 residues. The V segment lost 3 bases and the J segment 4 bases; nucleotides outside the gene matches: 0. CDR1 is SGHRS, CDR2 YFSETQ, per germline. This CDR3 is CASSWDSNEKLFF. CDR3 sequence (DNA): TGCGCCAGCAGCTGGGACAGTAATGAAAAACTGTTTTTT. Based on the CDR3 plus reference TRBV5-1 and TRBJ1-4, the full variable domain is KAGVTQTPRYLIKTRGQQVTLSCSPISGHRSVSWYQQTPGQGLQFLFEYFSETQRNKGNFPGRFSGRQFSNSRSEMNVSTLELGDSALYLCASSWDSNEKLFFGSGTQLSVL.

The chain has TRBV28 and TRBJ1-1; TRBD1 is a possible D gene (5 bases). Germline V gene sequence: CDR1 MDHEN, CDR2 SYDVKM. The CDR3 loop spans 15 amino acids. V was trimmed by 8 bases and J by 3 bases, leaving 19 bases between them. The CDR3 is CASFWGFSSHTEAFF. CDR3 DNA sequence: TGTGCCAGCTTCTGGGGCTTTTCGAGTCACACTGAAGCTTTCTTT.

The chain links TRBV6-1 to TRBJ1-2; 7 nucleotides agree with TRBD1. The CDR3 has 13 residues. With 6 bases clipped from V and 5 bases from J, the junction kept 6 bases outside the gene matches. Per the germline V gene, CDR1 is MNHNS and CDR2 is SASEGT. The CDR3 DNA follows: TGTGCCAGCAGGTCGACAGGGCCTTATGGCTACACCTTC. This codes for CASRSTGPYGYTF.

CDR3 amino acids: CATSRLGTGSTDTQYF. The CDR3 coding sequence is TGTGCCACCAGCAGACTTGGGACAGGGAGTACAGATACGCAGTATTTT. J is TRBJ2-3 and V is TRBV15, with 9 bases matching TRBD1. V lost 2 bases, J lost 3 bases, and 6 bases stayed unmatched. The CDR3 spans 16 residues. Per the germline V gene, CDR1 is LNHNV and CDR2 is YYDKDF (reference sequence).

The J gene is TRBJ2-5, the V gene TRBV7-9; TRBD1 is a possible D gene (7 bases). With 5 bases removed from V and 9 bases from J, the gap between germline ends came to 22 bases. Per germline, CDR1 SEHNR and CDR2 FQNEAQ (reference sequence). CDR3 length equals 15 residues. In DNA form, the CDR3 reads TGTGCCAGCAGCGCGGGACAGCAGACCGTGAGGGCCCAGTACTTC. This gives the protein CASSAGQQTVRAQYF.

Comment on this clone: Other nucleotide sequences in the sample specify the same CDR3. This rearrangement joins TRBV5-1 to TRBJ1-2; D call uncertain. The V end lost 1 base, the J end lost 1 base, and 11 bases lay between the germline ends. Germline CDR1 and CDR2: SGHRS and YFSETQ. CDR3 length: 15 amino acids. The CDR3: CASSLLQSSNYGYTF. CDR3 nucleotide sequence: TGCGCCAGCAGCTTGTTACAGAGTAGTAACTATGGCTACACCTTC.

This clone was observed once. This chain joins TRBV28 and TRBJ2-7; no clear D. The V and J ends lost 7 bases and 2 bases respectively, with 12 bases between them. This CDR3 has 13 amino acids. Germline CDR1 reads MDHEN; CDR2 reads SYDVKM. For the CDR3, the DNA is TGTGCCAGCACCCCTGGAAGGGCCTACGAGCAGTACTTC. Its translation is CASTPGRAYEQYF. The full variable domain, rest sourced from reference TRBV28 and TRBJ2-7, is DVKVTQSSRYLVKRTGEKVFLECVQDMDHENMFWYRQDPGLGLRLIYFSYDVKMKEKGDIPEGYSVSREKKERFSLILESASTNQTSMYLCASTPGRAYEQYFGPGTRLTVT.

This clone was found once. This chain joins TRBV20-1 and TRBJ2-1; D gene ambiguous. The V end was cut by 3 bases, the J end by 10 bases, with 10 bases between. Germline V gives CDR1 DFQATT, CDR2 SNEGSKA (reference sequence). This CDR3 contains 11 residues. CDR3 loop: CSASGLREQFF. CDR3 bases: TGCAGTGCTAGCGGGTTACGGGAGCAGTTCTTC.

The chain links TRBV5-4 to TRBJ2-1; D gene ambiguous. In germline, CDR1 is SGHNT, CDR2 YYREEE (reference sequence). The V gene lost 5 bases and the J gene lost 6 bases, with 12 bases spanning the gap. This CDR3 is built from 13 residues. CDR3 sequence reads: CASSHDAFNEQFF. CDR3 bases: TGTGCCAGCAGTCACGATGCCTTCAATGAGCAGTTCTTC. Full variable domain (outside the CDR3, taken from reference TRBV5-4 and TRBJ2-1): ETGVTQSPTHLIKTRGQQVTLRCSSQSGHNTVSWYQQALGQGPQFIFQYYREEENGRGNFPPRFSGLQFPNYSSELNVNALELDDSALYLCASSHDAFNEQFFGPGTRLTVL.

The rearrangement joins TRBV18 to TRBJ2-6, with 8 bases identical to TRBD1. V lost 6 bases and J lost 4; bases outside the gene matches: 8. The V gene's germline CDR1 is KGHSH and CDR2 LQKENI. The CDR3 has 16 residues. The CDR3 spells CASSLDRGSGANVLTF. In DNA, the CDR3 is TGTGCCAGCTCTCTTGACAGGGGCTCCGGGGCCAACGTCCTGACTTTC.

This clone was seen just once. This chain uses TRBV12-5 with TRBJ1-1; D ambiguous. The germline CDR1 and CDR2 sequences are LGHNT and FRNRAP. This CDR3 contains 11 residues. V was pared by 6 bases and J by 12 bases, with 14 bases between. The CDR3 is CASGREGEPFF. The CDR3 region has the DNA TGTGCTAGTGGACGAGAGGGAGAACCTTTCTTT.

V and J are TRBV20-1 and TRBJ2-1; D may be TRBD2 (5 bases). The CDR3 is made up of 10 amino acids. The V gene's germline CDR1 is DFQATT and CDR2 SNEGSKA (reference sequence). The V gene lost 6 bases and the J gene lost 11 bases, with 11 bases spanning the gap. In nucleotides, the CDR3 is TGCAGTGCCAGTGACGGGAAGCAGTTCTTC. Encoded protein: CSASDGKQFF.

The V gene is TRBV28, the J gene TRBJ1-5; 10 bases align to TRBD1. V trimming: 3 bases; J trimming: 1 base; junction bases outside the gene matches: 3. Germline CDR1 and CDR2: MDHEN and SYDVKM. The CDR3 contains 16 residues. In DNA, the CDR3 is TGTGCCAGCAGTTTTCGGACAGGGGGGAGCAATCAGCCCCAGCATTTT. This translates into CASSFRTGGSNQPQHF.

The CDR3: CASGCGYTGINYGYTF. The CDR3 bases are TGTGCCAGCGGGTGTGGGTACACAGGGATAAACTATGGCTACACCTTC. The rearrangement joins TRBV21-1 to TRBJ1-2; TRBD1 is the table's D call and was not checked against the DNA. TRBV21-1 is described as a pseudogene. The CDR3 totals 16 residues.

This chain joins TRBV5-1 and TRBJ1-4; the D gene is possibly TRBD1 (6 bases). The CDR3 is made up of 14 amino acids. Trimming cost V 2 bases and J 7 bases, with 12 bases left between them. Germline assignment: CDR1 SGHRS and CDR2 YFSETQ. CDR3 in DNA: TGCGCCAGCAGCTTCGAGGGGGTCGGTGAAAAACTGTTTTTT. Translation: CASSFEGVGEKLFF.

This rearrangement joins TRBV5-4 to TRBJ2-1, with D possibly being TRBD1 or TRBD2 (5 bases each). The V gene lost 0 bases and the J gene lost 4 bases, with 11 bases spanning the gap. CDR3 length: 15 amino acids. Germline V gene sequence: CDR1 SGHNT, CDR2 YYREEE (reference sequence). The CDR3 coding sequence is TGTGCCAGCAGCTTGGGGCGAGGGGTATACAATGAGCAGTTCTTC. It specifies CASSLGRGVYNEQFF.

The chain combines TRBV5-1 with TRBJ2-5, with 8 bases lining up with TRBD2. The CDR3 runs 15 residues. The V gene end was trimmed by 1 base and the J gene end by 0 bases; junction bases not matched to a gene: 2. Germline V CDR1 and CDR2: SGHRS, YFSETQ. The CDR3 nucleotides are TGCGCCAGCAGCTTGAGCGGGGGATACCAAGAGACCCAGTACTTC. Protein product: CASSLSGGYQETQYF.

J is TRBJ1-5 and V is TRBV6-1; TRBD1 aligns across 9 bases. V shed 1 base, J shed 6 bases, and the junction held 4 bases outside the gene matches. Germline CDR1 reads MNHNS; CDR2 reads SASEGT. This CDR3 contains 15 residues. The CDR3 coding sequence is TGTGCCAGCAGTGAAGGAGGGGACAGGGTTCAGCCCCAGCATTTT. Amino acid sequence: CASSEGGDRVQPQHF.